The clone carrying this T cell receptor (beta chain) was observed many times. Together with a sample-barcoded 5' primer, a J-beta primer mix was included in a second PCR lasting roughly 6 to 12 cycles. Every cDNA molecule carried a tag from a template-switch adaptor bearing 12 random nucleotides. Every individual sample yielded 2.5 million or more paired-end reads (each containing CDR3). One entry per CDR3 protein, called by TCRdb with MiXCR from the 5' RACE reads. The sample holds about 720,000 distinct CDR3 sequences, 20% to 25% seen once. Trimming took 1 base from V and 2 from J; bases not matched to a gene: 0. Germline-derived CDR1 and CDR2 are SGDLS and YYNGEE. The CDR3 totals 14 residues. This sample is part of a study of blood T cells in healthy people across ages. Peripheral blood from each donor was collected in a volume of approximately 10 milliliters. Per individual sample, total RNA of at least 5 micrograms was extracted.

Sequenced input: blood. This chain links TRBV9 with TRBJ1-3, with 7 bases lining up with TRBD1. The source of this sequence is a man in his 70s in good health. The CDR3 nucleotides read TGTGCCAGCAGCGTACAGGGGGCTGGAAACACCATATATTTT. Translation gives CASSVQGAGNTIYF.